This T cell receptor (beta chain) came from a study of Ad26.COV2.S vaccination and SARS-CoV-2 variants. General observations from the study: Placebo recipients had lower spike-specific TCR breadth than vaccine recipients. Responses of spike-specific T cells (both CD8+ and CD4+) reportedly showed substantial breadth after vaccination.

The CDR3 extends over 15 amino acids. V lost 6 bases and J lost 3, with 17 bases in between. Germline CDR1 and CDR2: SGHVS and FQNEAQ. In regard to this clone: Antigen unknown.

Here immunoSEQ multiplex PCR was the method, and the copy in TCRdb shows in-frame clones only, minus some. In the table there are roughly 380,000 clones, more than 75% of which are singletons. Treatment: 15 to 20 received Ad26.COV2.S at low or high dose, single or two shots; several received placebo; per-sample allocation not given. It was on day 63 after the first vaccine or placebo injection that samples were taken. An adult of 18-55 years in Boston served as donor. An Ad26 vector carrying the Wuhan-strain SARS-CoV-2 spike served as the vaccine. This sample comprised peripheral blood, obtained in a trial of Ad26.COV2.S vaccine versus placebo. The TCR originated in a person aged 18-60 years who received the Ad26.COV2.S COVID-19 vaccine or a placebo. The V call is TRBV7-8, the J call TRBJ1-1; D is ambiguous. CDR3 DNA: TGTGCCAGCAGAAATTTTGTGGACTGGGACACTGAAGCTTTCTTT. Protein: CASRNFVDWDTEAFF.